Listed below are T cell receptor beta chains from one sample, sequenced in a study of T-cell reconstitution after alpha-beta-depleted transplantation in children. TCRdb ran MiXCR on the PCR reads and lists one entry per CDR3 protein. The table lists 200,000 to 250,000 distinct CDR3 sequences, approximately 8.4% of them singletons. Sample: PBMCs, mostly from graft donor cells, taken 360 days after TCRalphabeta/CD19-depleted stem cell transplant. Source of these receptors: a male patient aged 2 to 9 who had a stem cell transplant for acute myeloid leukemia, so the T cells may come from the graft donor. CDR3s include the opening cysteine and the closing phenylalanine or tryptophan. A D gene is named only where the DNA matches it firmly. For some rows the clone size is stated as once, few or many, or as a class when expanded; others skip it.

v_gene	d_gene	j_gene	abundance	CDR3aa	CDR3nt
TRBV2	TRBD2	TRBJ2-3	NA	CASSVRLAGGTDTQYF	TGTGCCAGCAGTGTTCGACTAGCGGGGGGGACAGATACGCAGTATTTT
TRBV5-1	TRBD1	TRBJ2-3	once	CASRRSYRGEADTQYF	TGCGCCAGCAGACGCTCCTACAGGGGGGAGGCAGATACGCAGTATTTT
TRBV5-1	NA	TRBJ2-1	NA	CASSLVGNEHFF	TGCGCCAGCAGCTTGGTGGGGAATGAGCATTTCTTC
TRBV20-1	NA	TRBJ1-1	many	CSASPTLLMLKNTEAFF	TGCAGTGCTAGCCCCACACTCCTGATGCTGAAGAACACTGAAGCTTTCTTT
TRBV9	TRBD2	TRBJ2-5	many	CASSVGLAGGEETQYF	TGTGCCAGCAGCGTAGGACTAGCGGGGGGTGAGGAGACCCAGTACTTC
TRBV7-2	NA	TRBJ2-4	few	CASSPRRSLAKNIQYF	TGTGCCAGCAGCCCTAGACGGAGTCTAGCCAAAAACATTCAGTACTTC
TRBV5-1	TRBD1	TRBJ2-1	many	CASTSGTGDYNEQFF	TGCGCCAGCACCTCCGGGACAGGGGACTACAATGAGCAGTTCTTC
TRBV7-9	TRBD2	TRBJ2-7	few	CASSGGGLASEQYF	TGTGCCAGCAGCGGGGGAGGGTTGGCTTCCGAGCAGTACTTC
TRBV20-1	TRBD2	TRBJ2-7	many	CSARRQLAGGEQYF	TGCAGTGCCCGAAGGCAACTAGCGGGAGGCGAGCAGTACTTC
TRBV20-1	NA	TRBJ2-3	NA	CSAQLGTGDWDTQYF	TGCAGTGCTCAGTTGGGTACAGGGGACTGGGATACGCAGTATTTT
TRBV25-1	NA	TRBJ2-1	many	CASSARDPYNEQFF	TGTGCCAGCAGTGCCCGGGACCCGTACAATGAGCAGTTCTTC
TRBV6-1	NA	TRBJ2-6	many	CATSDSPGANVLTF	TGTGCCACTTCAGACAGCCCTGGGGCCAACGTCCTGACTTTC
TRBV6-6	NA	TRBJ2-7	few	CASSSGLRIEQYF	TGTGCCAGCAGTTCCGGACTACGAATCGAGCAGTACTTC
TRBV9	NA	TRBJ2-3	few	CASSVAGGLTDTQYF	TGTGCCAGCAGCGTAGCGGGCGGACTCACAGATACGCAGTATTTT
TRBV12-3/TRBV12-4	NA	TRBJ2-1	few	CASRKGGPSSNEQFF	TGTGCCAGCAGGAAAGGGGGACCCTCTTCCAATGAGCAGTTCTTC
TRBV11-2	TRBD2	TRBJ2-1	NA	CASSLGSGTMNEQFF	TGTGCCAGCAGCTTAGGGAGCGGGACGATGAATGAGCAGTTCTTC
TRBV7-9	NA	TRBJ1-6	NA	CASSLLRQATNSPLHF	TGTGCCAGCAGCTTACTGAGACAGGCTACTAATTCACCCCTCCACTTT
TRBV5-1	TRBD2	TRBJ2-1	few	CASSAGLAGGYNEQFF	TGCGCCAGCAGCGCGGGACTAGCGGGAGGTTACAATGAGCAGTTCTTC
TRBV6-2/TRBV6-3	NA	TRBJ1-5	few	CASSPDGPSNQPQHF	TGTGCCAGCAGTCCGGACGGTCCTAGCAATCAGCCCCAGCATTTT
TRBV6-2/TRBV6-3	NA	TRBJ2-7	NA	CASSFPPRVLLYEQYF	TGTGCCAGCAGTTTCCCACCCAGGGTTCTACTCTACGAGCAGTACTTC
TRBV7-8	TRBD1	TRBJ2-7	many	CASRSPGQGSYEQYF	TGTGCCAGCAGAAGCCCGGGACAGGGATCCTACGAGCAGTACTTC
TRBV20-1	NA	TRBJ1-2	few	CSAEMGVKNGYTF	TGCAGTGCGGAGATGGGGGTGAAGAATGGCTACACCTTC